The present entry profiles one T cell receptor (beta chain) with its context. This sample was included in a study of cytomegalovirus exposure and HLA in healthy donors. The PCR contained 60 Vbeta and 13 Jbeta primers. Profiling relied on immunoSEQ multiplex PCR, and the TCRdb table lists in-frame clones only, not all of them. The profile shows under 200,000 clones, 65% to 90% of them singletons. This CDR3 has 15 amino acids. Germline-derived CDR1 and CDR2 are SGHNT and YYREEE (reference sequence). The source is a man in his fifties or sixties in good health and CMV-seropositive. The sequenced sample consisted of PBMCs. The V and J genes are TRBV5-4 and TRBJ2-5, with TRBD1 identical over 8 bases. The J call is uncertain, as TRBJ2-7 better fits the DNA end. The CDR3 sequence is CASSPGQGRPGEQYF. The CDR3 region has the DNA TGTGCCAGCAGCCCTGGACAGGGACGCCCGGGCGAGCAGTACTTC.